The present T cell receptor beta chain was sequenced within a study of a mutant IDH1 vaccine in newly diagnosed glioma (dated by TCRdb to the early 2020s). A note on the overall study: Eight vaccinations were administered to patients in weeks 1, 3, 5, 7, 11, 15, 19 and 23, corresponding to visits V03 through V10. Vaccination began 4-6 weeks after radiotherapy alone, or alongside temozolomide cycles in the chemotherapy-containing groups. The roughly 32 treated patients were roughly 62% male and 37.5% female, with a mean age of about 38 years. Longitudinal TCRB deep sequencing was performed for about two dozen treated patients wherever samples were available for exploratory analyses. Six visits were used for peripheral blood collection: V03 (baseline), V05, V07, V10, V12 and V13. Before enrollment, most patients had been given radiochemotherapy with temozolomide as standard therapy, while the rest had received either radiotherapy alone or temozolomide alone.

As to this clone: Its antigen remains unidentified. No quality values exist for individual bases; no much larger clone is one base distant.

The sample's time point label, in plain terms: week 11, during vaccination. Each vaccine dose, consisting of 300 ug of a 20-mer mutant IDH1 peptide in Montanide, was administered subcutaneously with topical imiquimod. All donors had newly diagnosed IDH1-mutant astrocytomas of WHO grade 3 or 4 that showed loss of nuclear ATRX. The samples were drawn from NOA16, a multicentre, single-arm, open-label phase I trial in Germany that tested a mutant IDH1 peptide vaccine in humans for the first time. Genomic DNA for TCRB sequencing was isolated from EDTA blood with the DNeasy Blood and Tissue Kit. Library method: the immunoSEQ multiplex PCR assay. Rearranged TCR beta chain sequences were amplified using the hsTCRB Kit according to the manufacturer's protocol. An Illumina MiSeq was used to sequence the TCRB libraries. The original pipeline was this. The kit vendor's proprietary platform handled demultiplexing, trimming and gene mapping. This immuneACCESS table, as held by TCRdb, lists in-frame sequences with V and J called but not all clones. Of the missing ones, under half trace to an unresolved V gene in checked studies; the others have no known cause. V and J calls and clone size are given by that table; D and trimming were obtained from the DNA. Present in this sample are 95,000 to 120,000 clones, 90% of which were seen just once. Clones ranked in the top ten supply roughly 0.55% of the sample.

CDR1 SGHRS and CDR2 YFSETQ were looked up in the germline V gene. V gives up 4 bases and J gives up 2 bases, and the segment between their germline ends measures 14 bases. From the cysteine through the phenylalanine, the CDR3 covers 15 amino acids. Just CDR3 DNA is preserved here, 45 bases in frame from base 1. The investigation overall reported the following: No apparent relationship was observed between pseudoprogression and alterations in the top peripheral T cell clonotypes detected by TCRB sequencing. The authors noted that analyses of patient blood samples could not be reproduced because of sample limitations. Selection of PBMC samples for TCRB deep sequencing was based on availability. Across multiple MHC alleles, vaccine-induced immune responses were seen in more than 90% of patients.

The receptor chain draws on TRBV5-1 and TRBJ2-3; a weak D assignment points to TRBD2 (6 bases agree). The receptor was derived from a woman aged 50 to 60 with glioma. The sequencing here drew on PBMCs, taken from a glioma patient whose treatment included an IDH1 peptide vaccine. CDR3 sequence: CASSHSRDFTDTQYF. Read as DNA, the sequence is TGCGCCAGCAGCCACAGCCGGGACTTCACAGATACGCAGTATTTT.